The clone carrying this TCR beta chain was seen more than once but under ten times. The antigen remains undetermined. The V and J ends lost 0 bases and 7 bases respectively, with 13 bases between them. There are 15 residues in the CDR3. Germline V gene data show CDR1 as DFQATT and CDR2 as SNEGSKA (reference sequence). The sample comes from a study of identical twins. Notes on the study in general: Cross-sectional statistics, not tracking of the same donors, supported the conclusions.

Each cDNA held unique molecular identifiers, and template switching gave it a universal primer site. Via MiXCR, TCRdb re-called the 5' RACE reads, giving one row per CDR3 protein. The table lists about 340,000 distinct CDR3 sequences, around an eighth of them singletons. These data were also reused for a study on yellow fever vaccine responses in identical twins.

This clonotype originated in a woman between 18 and 30 years old in good health. This chain connects TRBV20-1 to TRBJ1-6; no reliable D call. Sequenced input: CD8+ T cells sorted from blood. The CDR3 spells CSARDYGGGNSPLHF. CDR3 DNA: TGCAGTGCTAGAGATTACGGTGGCGGGAATTCACCCCTCCACTTT.